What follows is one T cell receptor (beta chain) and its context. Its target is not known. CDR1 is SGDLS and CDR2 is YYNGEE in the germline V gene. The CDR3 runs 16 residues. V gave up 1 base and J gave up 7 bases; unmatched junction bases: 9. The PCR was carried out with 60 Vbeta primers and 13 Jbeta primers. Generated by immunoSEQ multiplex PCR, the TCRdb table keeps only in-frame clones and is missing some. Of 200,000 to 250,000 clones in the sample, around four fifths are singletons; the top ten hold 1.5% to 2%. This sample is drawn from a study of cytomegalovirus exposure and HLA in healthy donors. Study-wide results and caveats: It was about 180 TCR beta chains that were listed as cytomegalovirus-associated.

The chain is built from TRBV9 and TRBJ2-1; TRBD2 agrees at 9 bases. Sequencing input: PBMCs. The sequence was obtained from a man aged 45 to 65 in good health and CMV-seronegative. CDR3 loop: CASSVRASGALNEQFF. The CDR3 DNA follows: TGTGCCAGCAGCGTAAGGGCTAGCGGGGCCTTAAATGAGCAGTTCTTC. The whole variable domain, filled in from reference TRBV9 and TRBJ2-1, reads DSGVTQTPKHLITATGQRVTLRCSPRSGDLSVYWYQQSLDQGLQFLIQYYNGEERAKGNILERFSAQQFPDLHSELNLSSLELGDSALYFCASSVRASGALNEQFFGPGTRLTVL.